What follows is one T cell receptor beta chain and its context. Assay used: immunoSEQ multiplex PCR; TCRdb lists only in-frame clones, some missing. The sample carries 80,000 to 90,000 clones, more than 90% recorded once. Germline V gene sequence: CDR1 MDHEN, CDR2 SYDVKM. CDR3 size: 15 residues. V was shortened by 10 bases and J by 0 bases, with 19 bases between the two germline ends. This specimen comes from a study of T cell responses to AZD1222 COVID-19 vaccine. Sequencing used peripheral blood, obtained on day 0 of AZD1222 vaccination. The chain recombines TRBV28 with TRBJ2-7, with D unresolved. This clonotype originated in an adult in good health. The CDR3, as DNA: TGTGCCACCCGGGCCCCCACCGGAAACTCCTACGAGCAGTACTTC. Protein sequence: CATRAPTGNSYEQYF.